This TCR beta chain was sequenced during a study of blood T cell repertoires in COVID-19. Study context: Sites across the United States, Italy and Spain contributed samples from acute and convalescent COVID-19.

The V gene end was trimmed by 5 bases and the J gene end by 5 bases; junction bases not matched to a gene: 2. Germline V gives CDR1 SEHNR, CDR2 FQNEAQ (reference sequence). This CDR3 spans 14 amino acids. Assay: immunoSEQ multiplex PCR; the TCRdb copy retains only in-frame clones and omits some. In the table there are some 100,000 clones, about 86% of which are singletons. The sequence was obtained from a woman aged 45-65 years who had recovered from COVID-19. Sequenced sample: PBMCs or T cells enriched from blood (not recorded which). The rearrangement uses TRBV7-9 and TRBJ2-3, with 12 bases fitting TRBD2. As DNA, the CDR3 is TGTGCCAGCAGCACGACTAGCGGGAGAGATACGCAGTATTTT. This gives the protein CASSTTSGRDTQYF.